This entry lists 26 T cell receptor beta chains sequenced from one sample in a study of T cells after yellow fever vaccination. Using its own MiXCR run on the 5' RACE reads, TCRdb lists one record per CDR3 protein. The sample lists about 350,000 distinct CDR3 sequences; 12% were seen once. The material sequenced was CD4+ T cells sorted from PBMCs, taken 15 days after the yellow fever booster vaccination. Receptor source: a young man who received the YFV17D yellow fever vaccine.

The J gene is TRBJ2-7, the V gene TRBV5-1; a weak D match, TRBD1 (6 bases). The CDR3 runs to 15 residues. V shed 4 bases and J shed 1 base, with 15 bases lying between them. Germline V gives CDR1 SGHRS, CDR2 YFSETQ. CDR3 in DNA: TGCGCCAGCAGCCCGGACAGCCCCACGTCCTACGAGCAGTACTTC. Protein sequence: CASSPDSPTSYEQYF.

For this clonotype: Its ends do not fully match the called genes, so a read error is possible. The chain is built from TRBV7-2 and TRBJ1-5, with D maybe TRBD1 (5 bases). The CDR3 extends over 13 amino acids. Per the germline V gene, CDR1 is SGHTA and CDR2 is FQGNSA. DNA of the CDR3: TGTGCCAGCAGCTGGGACTGTTCCCAGCCCCTGCATTTT. This encodes CASSWDCSQPLHF.

This clonotype was observed many times. This chain connects TRBV4-3 to TRBJ2-7, with 8 nucleotides matching TRBD1. Germline CDR1 is LGHNA and CDR2 is YSLEER. The V segment lost 1 base and the J segment 1 base; nucleotides outside the gene matches: 6. The CDR3 covers 16 residues. The CDR3 nucleotides are TGCGCCAGCAGCCAAGGCGCCGGACAGGGTTCCTACGAGCAGTACTTC. Translating gives CASSQGAGQGSYEQYF.

The chain links TRBV6-2 or TRBV6-3 to TRBJ2-3; possibly TRBD1 for D (5 bases). This CDR3 contains 15 residues. Trimming removed 2 bases from V and 2 bases from J, with 11 bases in between. Germline V gives CDR1 MNHEY, CDR2 SVGEGT. As DNA, the CDR3 is TGTGCCAGCAGTTACCCCAGGGAATTCACAGATACGCAGTATTTT. It codes for CASSYPREFTDTQYF.

This clonotype was recorded many times. The V and J genes are TRBV5-1 and TRBJ1-1; D is unresolved. Germline CDR1 SGHRS, CDR2 YFSETQ. V was shortened by 5 bases and J by 1 base, with 9 bases between the two germline ends. The CDR3 is 13 residues long. The CDR3 protein is CASSQAGNTEAFF. In nucleotides, the CDR3 is TGCGCCAGCAGTCAAGCGGGGAACACTGAAGCTTTCTTT.

This clonotype was seen more than once but under ten times. This chain joins TRBV7-3 and TRBJ2-2; possibly TRBD1 for D (6 bases). CDR1 is SGHTA and CDR2 is FQGTGA in the germline V gene. The V end lost 0 bases, the J end lost 3 bases, and 11 bases lay between the germline ends. This CDR3 is built from 16 residues. DNA for the CDR3: TGTGCCAGCAGCTTAACGTTCTCAGGGGACACCGGGGAGCTGTTTTTT. This sequence encodes CASSLTFSGDTGELFF.

This clonotype was observed a handful of times. The chain carries TRBV5-4 and TRBJ2-2; D tentatively reads TRBD1 or TRBD2 (7 bases each). Per the germline V gene, CDR1 is SGHNT and CDR2 is YYREEE (reference sequence). The CDR3 spans 14 residues. Trimming took 5 bases from V and 6 from J, leaving 14 bases between them. CDR3 residues: CASSSQGGAGELFF. CDR3 coding DNA: TGTGCCAGCAGTTCGCAGGGGGGGGCCGGGGAGCTGTTTTTT.

This clonotype was counted at least ten times. This chain connects TRBV7-6 to TRBJ2-3; 8 nucleotides match TRBD1. The CDR3 is made up of 14 amino acids. The junction had 4 bases not matched to a gene; V was cut back by 5 bases and J by 3 bases. Germline V lookup: CDR1 SGHVS, CDR2 FNYEAQ. The CDR3 DNA reads TGTGCCAGCAGCCTTCGACAGGGGACAGATACGCAGTATTTT. Encoded protein: CASSLRQGTDTQYF. Filled out from reference TRBV7-6 and TRBJ2-3, the complete variable domain reads GAGVSQSPRYKVTKRGQDVALRCDPISGHVSLYWYRQALGQGPEFLTYFNYEAQQDKSGLPNDRFSAERPEGSISTLTIQRTEQRDSAMYRCASSLRQGTDTQYFGPGTRLTVL.

This clonotype was seen more than once but under ten times. The chain uses TRBV10-3 and TRBJ1-5; a possible D gene is TRBD1 (6 bases). The germline V and J ends were trimmed by 7 bases and 3 bases, with 10 bases remaining between them. This CDR3 has 13 amino acids. Germline V gene lookup returns CDR1 ENHRY and CDR2 SYGVKD. CDR3 amino acids: CAIMGGPNQPQHF. The CDR3 coding sequence is TGTGCCATCATGGGGGGCCCCAATCAGCCCCAGCATTTT.

This clonotype was seen only a few times. The V gene is TRBV7-3, the J gene TRBJ2-1; TRBD2 matches at 8 bases. The ends lost 5 bases at V and 2 bases at J; junction bases unmatched: 5. This CDR3 region has 15 residues. CDR1 and CDR2 from the germline V gene are SGHTA and FQGTGA. Here the CDR3 reads CASSPGGSTYNEQFF. The CDR3 nucleotides read TGTGCCAGCAGCCCGGGGGGGAGCACCTACAATGAGCAGTTCTTC.

This clonotype was detected only a few times. The rearrangement links TRBV7-2 to TRBJ2-2; maybe TRBD2 (5 bases). Germline-derived CDR1 and CDR2 are SGHTA and FQGNSA. The V end lost 1 base, the J end lost 7 bases, and 7 bases lay between the germline ends. The CDR3 contains 13 residues. The CDR3 is CASSLVGIGELFF. The DNA for the CDR3 is TGTGCCAGCAGCTTAGTCGGGATCGGGGAGCTGTTTTTT.

This clonotype was seen a handful of times. The V gene is TRBV14, the J gene TRBJ1-2; D gene unclear. The V gene's germline CDR1 is SGHDN and CDR2 FVKESK. The CDR3 is made up of 15 amino acids. Trimming cost V 6 bases and J 9 bases, with 23 bases left between them. The CDR3 region is CASSRFQDDVGSYTF. The CDR3 bases are TGTGCCAGCAGTCGATTTCAGGACGATGTCGGAAGCTACACCTTC. Combining the CDR3 with reference TRBV14 and TRBJ1-2 gives the whole variable domain EAGVTQFPSHSVIEKGQTVTLRCDPISGHDNLYWYRRVMGKEIKFLLHFVKESKQDESGMPNNRFLAERTGGTYSTLKVQPAELEDSGVYFCASSRFQDDVGSYTFGSGTRLTVV.

This clonotype showed up many times. V and J are TRBV4-3 and TRBJ2-7; 8 bases agree with TRBD2. Looked up from germline, CDR1 is LGHNA and CDR2 is YSLEER. This CDR3 has 16 amino acids. Germline trimming cut 4 bases from V and 0 bases from J; bases unmatched to any gene: 8. CDR3 sequence reads: CASSRTGGASSYEQYF. CDR3 nucleotides: TGCGCCAGCAGCCGAACGGGGGGGGCAAGCTCCTACGAGCAGTACTTC.

This clonotype came up many times. The rearrangement links TRBV7-2 to TRBJ1-2; 7 nucleotides agree with TRBD1. This CDR3 contains 13 residues. Germline assignment: CDR1 SGHTA and CDR2 FQGNSA. After removal of 4 bases from V and 8 bases from J, the junction contained 7 bases not matched to a gene. CDR3 nucleotide sequence: TGTGCCAGCAGCTCCGCAAACAGGGGCGGCTACACCTTC. Residues: CASSSANRGGYTF. The full variable domain, with the rest looked up from reference TRBV7-2 and TRBJ1-2, is GAGVSQSPSNKVTEKGKDVELRCDPISGHTALYWYRQSLGQGLEFLIYFQGNSAPDKSGLPSDRFSAERTGGSVSTLTIQRTQQEDSAVYLCASSSANRGGYTFGSGTRLTVV.

This clonotype was seen only a few times. This chain connects TRBV6-1 to TRBJ2-7, with TRBD2 identical over 14 bases. The ends lost 5 bases at V and 5 bases at J; junction bases unmatched: 5. Germline CDR1 is MNHNS and CDR2 is SASEGT. There are 15 residues in the CDR3. CDR3 region: CASSWGLAGANEQYF. CDR3 nucleotide sequence: TGTGCCAGCAGTTGGGGACTAGCGGGGGCCAACGAGCAGTACTTC.

The chain recombines TRBV6-1 with TRBJ1-1; D remains unclear. CDR3 length equals 17 residues. Trimming stripped 6 bases from V and 2 bases from J, with 22 bases between. Per germline, CDR1 MNHNS and CDR2 SASEGT. The CDR3: CASSPSGMVRANTEAFF. The CDR3 DNA is TGTGCCAGCAGCCCCTCTGGGATGGTCCGGGCCAACACTGAAGCTTTCTTT.

This clonotype turned up a few times. J is TRBJ2-1 and V is TRBV20-1; possible D gene TRBD1, 6 bases. The V end lost 3 bases, the J end lost 1 base, and 13 bases lay between the germline ends. This CDR3 has 15 residues. The V gene's germline CDR1 is DFQATT and CDR2 SNEGSKA (reference sequence). The CDR3 sequence: CSASIPGHSYNEQFF. The CDR3 bases are TGCAGTGCTAGTATTCCGGGACATTCCTACAATGAGCAGTTCTTC.

The table lists this clonotype with a few counts. The genes are TRBV30 and TRBJ2-1, with D perhaps matching TRBD1 or TRBD2 (5 bases each). The CDR3 contains 13 residues. Trimming pared 2 bases from V and 6 bases from J, leaving 11 bases between. In germline, CDR1 is GTSNPN, CDR2 SVGIG (reference sequence). The CDR3 DNA reads as TGTGCCTGGAGTCGGGGCATCTCCAATGAGCAGTTCTTC. This encodes CAWSRGISNEQFF. Looking up the rest from reference TRBV30 and TRBJ2-1 gives the full variable domain: SQTIHQWPATLVQPVGSPLSLECTVEGTSNPNLYWYRQAAGRGLQLLFYSVGIGQISSEVPQNLSASRPQDRQFILSSKKLLLSDSGFYLCAWSRGISNEQFFGPGTRLTVL.

The rearrangement links TRBV4-1 to TRBJ1-5, with D perhaps matching TRBD1 (5 bases). In germline, CDR1 is MGHRA, CDR2 YSYEKL. The CDR3 is 15 residues long. V lost 0 bases and J lost 6, with 12 bases in between. The CDR3 region is CASSQEGVNSQPQHF. CDR3 bases: TGCGCCAGCAGCCAAGAGGGGGTAAATTCTCAGCCCCAGCATTTT.

The chain carries TRBV9 and TRBJ1-2, with TRBD1 as a possible D gene (5 bases). The CDR3 has 15 amino acids. Trimming removed 0 bases at V and 3 bases at J, with 12 bases between. Germline V gives CDR1 SGDLS, CDR2 YYNGEE. The chain's CDR3 is CASSVGEGPYYGYTF. The CDR3 nucleotides are TGTGCCAGCAGCGTAGGCGAGGGACCCTACTATGGCTACACCTTC.

Many counts were recorded for this clonotype. The J gene is TRBJ1-2, the V gene TRBV12-3 or TRBV12-4, with D unresolved. V was pared by 2 bases and J by 4 bases, with 8 bases between. This CDR3 spans 13 amino acids. CDR3 in DNA: TGTGCCAGCAGTTTAATGAGGGTCTATGGCTACACCTTC. It encodes CASSLMRVYGYTF.

A few counts support this clonotype. V usage is TRBV7-2 and J usage is TRBJ1-1; D is ambiguous. The CDR3 is 16 amino acids. In germline, CDR1 is SGHTA, CDR2 FQGNSA. Trimming took 5 bases from V and 2 from J, leaving 18 bases between them. This chain's CDR3 is CASSVMEGFGNTEAFF. CDR3 DNA sequence: TGTGCCAGCAGCGTTATGGAGGGTTTTGGAAACACTGAAGCTTTCTTT.

This clonotype was counted many times. The chain employs TRBV4-1 and TRBJ2-2; D not resolved. V was clipped by 4 bases and J by 1 base, with 10 bases between them. The CDR3 sequence is 15 residues long. Germline V gene sequence: CDR1 MGHRA, CDR2 YSYEKL. CDR3 sequence: CASSPPGLNTGELFF. The CDR3 region has the DNA TGCGCCAGCAGCCCGCCAGGTCTGAACACCGGGGAGCTGTTTTTT.

This sequence joins TRBV20-1 and TRBJ2-1, with D possibly being TRBD2 (7 bases). Germline CDR1 and CDR2: DFQATT and SNEGSKA (reference sequence). This CDR3 spans 16 amino acids. V lost 6 bases and J 0 bases, leaving 18 bases between the germline ends. The CDR3 here is CSAKIRGGVSYNEQFF. The CDR3 nucleotides read TGCAGTGCCAAAATAAGAGGGGGGGTCTCCTACAATGAGCAGTTCTTC.

In its sample, this clonotype was seen a few times. V is TRBV2 and J is TRBJ1-6; 9 bases fit TRBD1. V trimming: 4 bases; J trimming: 13 bases; junction bases outside the gene matches: 8. This CDR3 has 14 residues. CDR1 and CDR2 (germline): SNHLY, FYNNEI. The DNA for the CDR3 is TGTGCCAGCAGTGTGGGGACAGGGCTTCGGCCCCTCCACTTT. Protein: CASSVGTGLRPLHF.

The count of this clonotype is one. The chain uses TRBV30 and TRBJ1-5; 9 positions match TRBD1. CDR1 and CDR2 (germline): GTSNPN, SVGIG (reference sequence). This CDR3 has 16 residues. J was trimmed by 0 bases and V by 3 bases; bases with no gene match: 6. The CDR3 sequence is CAWSFRTGDSNQPQHF. The CDR3 nucleotides are TGTGCCTGGAGCTTTCGGACAGGGGATAGCAATCAGCCCCAGCATTTT.